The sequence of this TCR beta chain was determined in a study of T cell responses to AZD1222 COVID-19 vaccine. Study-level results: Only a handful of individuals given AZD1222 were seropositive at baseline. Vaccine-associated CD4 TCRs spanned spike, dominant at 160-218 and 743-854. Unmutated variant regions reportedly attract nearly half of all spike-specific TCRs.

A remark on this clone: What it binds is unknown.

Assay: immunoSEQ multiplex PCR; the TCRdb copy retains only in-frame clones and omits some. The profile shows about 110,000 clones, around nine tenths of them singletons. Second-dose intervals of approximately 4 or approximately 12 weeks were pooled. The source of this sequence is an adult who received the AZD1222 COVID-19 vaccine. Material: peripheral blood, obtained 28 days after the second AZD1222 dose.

The CDR3 loop reads CASSLGGFNTGELFF. Here the CDR3 DNA reads TGTGCCAGCAGCTTAGGAGGATTTAACACCGGGGAGCTGTTTTTT. J is TRBJ2-2 and V is TRBV7-9, with D hard to call. CDR3 length: 15 residues. The V and J ends lost 1 base and 2 bases respectively, with 8 bases between them. Germline CDR1 is SEHNR and CDR2 is FQNEAQ (reference sequence).